Each of the 12 T cell receptor beta chains below was sequenced from the same sample in a study of blood T cell repertoires in COVID-19. Only in-frame clones appear in the TCRdb table, and some are missing; sequencing was by immunoSEQ multiplex PCR. The sample includes around 100,000 clones, over 80% seen only once; the top ten take 0.83%. Sequencing used peripheral blood. The receptors shown here come from a woman between 70 and 85 years old with acute or convalescent COVID-19.

The chain combines TRBV5-1 with TRBJ2-7; 9 bases line up with TRBD1. V shed 4 bases, J shed 3 bases, and the junction held 5 bases outside the gene matches. This CDR3 contains 14 residues. The germline CDR1 and CDR2 sequences are SGHRS and YFSETQ. CDR3 sequence (DNA): TGCGCCAGCAGCCGGACAGGGGACCACTACGAGCAGTACTTC. It yields the protein CASSRTGDHYEQYF.

The genes are TRBV5-1 and TRBJ1-1, with 7 bases lining up with TRBD1. The junction had 7 bases not matched to a gene; V was cut back by 4 bases and J by 1 base. Per germline, CDR1 SGHRS and CDR2 YFSETQ. The CDR3 consists of 15 residues. CDR3 region: CASSLMTGKNTEAFF. The CDR3 coding sequence is TGCGCCAGCAGCCTGATGACAGGGAAGAACACTGAAGCTTTCTTT.

The rearrangement links TRBV28 to TRBJ2-1; the match to TRBD2 covers 12 bases. This CDR3 is 15 amino acids long. From germline, CDR1 is MDHEN and CDR2 SYDVKM. V shed 6 bases, J shed 7 bases, and the junction held 7 bases outside the gene matches. In nucleotides, the CDR3 is TGTGCCAGCAGAATCACTAGCGGGAGGTGGAATGAGCAGTTCTTC. This gives the protein CASRITSGRWNEQFF.

In its sample, this clone was seen a few times. The rearrangement joins TRBV28 to TRBJ2-2; 7 bases align to TRBD2. Germline CDR1 MDHEN, CDR2 SYDVKM. The V and J ends lost 4 bases and 5 bases, in that order; junction bases with no gene match: 10. The CDR3 runs to 16 residues. This CDR3 reads CASSSLGGGRTGELFF. The CDR3, as DNA: TGTGCCAGCAGTTCTTTGGGGGGAGGGCGGACCGGGGAGCTGTTTTTT.

A word on this clone: Other DNA sequences from this sample encode an identical CDR3 as well. V gene TRBV3-1 (or the pseudogene TRBV3-2) combines with J gene TRBJ1-1; maybe TRBD1 (5 bases). This CDR3 is built from 12 residues. Germline V gives CDR1 LGHDT, CDR2 YNNKEL (reference sequence). V was clipped by 6 bases and J by 1 base, with 6 bases between them. As DNA, the CDR3 is TGTGCCAGCAGTACAGGGAACACTGAAGCTTTCTTT. This codes for CASSTGNTEAFF.

The gene calls are TRBV27 and TRBJ2-3, with D perhaps matching TRBD2 (6 bases). With 6 bases removed from V and 4 bases from J, the gap between germline ends came to 14 bases. The germline gives CDR1 MNHEY, CDR2 SMNVEV (reference sequence). CDR3 length equals 14 residues. The CDR3 here is CASSTPGEADTQYF. Here the CDR3 DNA reads TGTGCCAGCAGCACCCCGGGGGAGGCAGATACGCAGTATTTT.

The genes are TRBV2 and TRBJ2-5; weak D call: TRBD2 (7 bases). The CDR3 extends over 15 amino acids. The V end was cut by 0 bases, the J end by 4 bases, with 12 bases between. In germline, CDR1 is SNHLY, CDR2 FYNNEI. The CDR3 sequence: CASSEALGGAETQYF. Written as DNA, the CDR3 is TGTGCCAGCAGTGAAGCGCTAGGGGGGGCAGAGACCCAGTACTTC. The full variable domain, in which reference TRBV2 and TRBJ2-5 provide the parts outside the CDR3, is EPEVTQTPSHQVTQMGQEVILRCVPISNHLYFYWYRQILGQKVEFLVSFYNNEISEKSEIFDDQFSVERPDGSNFTLKIRSTKLEDSAMYFCASSEALGGAETQYFGPGTRLLVL.

V and J are TRBV21-1 and TRBJ2-5; the DNA was not compared with TRBD2, the D call given in the table. TRBV21-1 is flagged as a pseudogene. There are 16 residues in the CDR3. The CDR3 spells CASSKEASGRMETQYF. The DNA of the CDR3 is TGTGCCAGCAGCAAAGAGGCTAGCGGGAGGATGGAGACCCAGTACTTC.

J is TRBJ2-2 and V is TRBV5-4; TRBD1 matches at 8 bases. The germline gives CDR1 SGHNT, CDR2 YYREEE (reference sequence). Unmatched junction bases numbered 4, after V lost 2 bases and J lost 1 base. The length of the CDR3 is 16 residues. The CDR3 spells CASSFRTGKNTGELFF. CDR3 bases: TGTGCCAGCAGCTTCCGGACAGGGAAGAACACCGGGGAGCTGTTTTTT.

This chain uses TRBV5-1 with TRBJ2-4; D not resolved. Trimming took off 5 bases at V and 2 bases at J, with 17 bases between the two ends. CDR1 is SGHRS and CDR2 is YFSETQ in the germline V gene. There are 16 residues in the CDR3. CDR3 sequence (DNA): TGCGCCAGCAGTCTGGGTCCCGCGGTGACCAAAAACATTCAGTACTTC. Translation gives CASSLGPAVTKNIQYF.

The chain employs TRBV7-3 and TRBJ2-1; 10 nucleotides match TRBD1. The CDR3 is made up of 19 amino acids. Germline lookup yields CDR1 SGHTA and CDR2 FQGTGA. The V and J ends lost 4 bases and 0 bases, in that order; junction bases with no gene match: 12. This chain's CDR3 is CASSSVPGQGLGSYNEQFF. CDR3 coding DNA: TGTGCCAGCAGCTCCGTCCCGGGACAGGGGTTGGGCTCCTACAATGAGCAGTTCTTC.

V gene TRBV11-3 combines with J gene TRBJ2-5; 13 bases line up with TRBD2. V dropped 5 bases and J dropped 5; count of bases not matched to a gene: 8. This CDR3 region has 16 residues. CDR1 and CDR2 from the germline V gene are SGHNT and YENEEA. The CDR3 DNA sequence: TGTGCCAGCAGCGTTGGGACTAGCGGGGTCGGGGAGACCCAGTACTTC. Protein sequence: CASSVGTSGVGETQYF.